This T cell receptor beta chain was sequenced for a study of blood T cell repertoires in COVID-19. Assay used: immunoSEQ multiplex PCR; TCRdb lists only in-frame clones, some missing. Of 250,000 to 300,000 clones in the sample, 80% to 85% are singletons; the top ten hold less than 5.5%. Those who participated ranged in age from roughly 18 to 89 years and resided in about two dozen US areas. Cohort allocation depended upon clinical history that participants reported. CDR3 length: 19 residues. CDR1 and CDR2 (germline): LGHNA, YNFKEQ. Trimming left V 0 bases short and J 7 bases short, with 25 bases between. The table lists this clone with a few counts.

This chain joins TRBV4-2 and TRBJ2-1; tentative D call: TRBD2 (6 bases). Material: PBMCs or T cells enriched from blood (not recorded which). The origin of this receptor is a man aged 35-49 years who had been exposed to COVID-19. Written as DNA, the CDR3 is TGTGCCAGCAGCCAAGAAAGGGTCTCGGGGGTTTCGGGTAGGAATGAGCAGTTCTTC. Amino acid sequence: CASSQERVSGVSGRNEQFF.